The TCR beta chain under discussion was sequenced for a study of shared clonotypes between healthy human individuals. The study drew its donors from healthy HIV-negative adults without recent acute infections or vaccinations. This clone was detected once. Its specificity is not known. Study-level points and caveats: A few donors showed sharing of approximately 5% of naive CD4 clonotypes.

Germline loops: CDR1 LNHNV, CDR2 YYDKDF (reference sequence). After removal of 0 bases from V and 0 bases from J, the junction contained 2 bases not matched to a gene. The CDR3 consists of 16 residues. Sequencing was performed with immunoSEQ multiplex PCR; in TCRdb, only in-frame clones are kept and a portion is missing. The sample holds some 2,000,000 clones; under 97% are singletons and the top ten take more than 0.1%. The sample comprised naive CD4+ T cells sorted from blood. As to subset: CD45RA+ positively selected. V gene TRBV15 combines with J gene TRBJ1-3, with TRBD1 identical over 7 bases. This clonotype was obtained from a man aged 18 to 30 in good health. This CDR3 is CATSRETGVSGNTIYF. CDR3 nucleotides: TGTGCCACCAGCAGAGAAACAGGGGTCTCTGGAAACACCATATATTTT.